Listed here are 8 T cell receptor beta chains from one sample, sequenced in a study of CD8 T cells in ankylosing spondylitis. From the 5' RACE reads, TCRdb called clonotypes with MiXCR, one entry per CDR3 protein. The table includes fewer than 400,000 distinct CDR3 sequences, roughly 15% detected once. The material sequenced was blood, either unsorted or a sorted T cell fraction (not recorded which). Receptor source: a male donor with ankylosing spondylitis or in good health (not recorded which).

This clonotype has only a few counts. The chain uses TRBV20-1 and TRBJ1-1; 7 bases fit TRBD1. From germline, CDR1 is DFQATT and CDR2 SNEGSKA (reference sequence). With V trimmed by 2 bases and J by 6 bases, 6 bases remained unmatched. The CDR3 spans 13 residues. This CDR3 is CSARKAGGAEAFF. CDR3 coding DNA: TGCAGTGCTAGAAAGGCAGGGGGGGCTGAAGCTTTCTTT.

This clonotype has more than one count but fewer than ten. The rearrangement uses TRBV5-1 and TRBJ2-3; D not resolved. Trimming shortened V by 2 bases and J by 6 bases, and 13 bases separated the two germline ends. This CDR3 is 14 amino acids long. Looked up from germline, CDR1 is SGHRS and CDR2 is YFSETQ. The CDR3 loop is CASSFTDTTDTQYF. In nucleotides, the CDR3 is TGCGCCAGCAGCTTCACAGACACCACCGATACGCAGTATTTT.

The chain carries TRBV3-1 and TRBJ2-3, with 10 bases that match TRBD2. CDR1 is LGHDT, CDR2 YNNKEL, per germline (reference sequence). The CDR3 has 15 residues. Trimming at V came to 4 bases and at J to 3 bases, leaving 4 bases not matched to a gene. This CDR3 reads CASSPSGRDTDTQYF. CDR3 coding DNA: TGTGCCAGCAGCCCGAGCGGGAGGGATACAGATACGCAGTATTTT.

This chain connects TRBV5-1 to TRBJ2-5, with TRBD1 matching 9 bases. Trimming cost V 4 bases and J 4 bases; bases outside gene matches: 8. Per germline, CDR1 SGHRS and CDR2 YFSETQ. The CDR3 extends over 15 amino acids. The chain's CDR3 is CASSGTGLAGETQYF. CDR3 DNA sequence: TGCGCCAGCAGCGGGACAGGGCTGGCGGGAGAGACCCAGTACTTC.

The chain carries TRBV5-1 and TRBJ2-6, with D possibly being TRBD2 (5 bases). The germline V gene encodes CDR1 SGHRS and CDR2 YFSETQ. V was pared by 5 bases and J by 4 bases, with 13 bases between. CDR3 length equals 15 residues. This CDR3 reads CASSLDYSGANVLTF. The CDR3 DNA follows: TGCGCCAGCAGTTTAGACTACTCCGGGGCCAACGTCCTGACTTTC.

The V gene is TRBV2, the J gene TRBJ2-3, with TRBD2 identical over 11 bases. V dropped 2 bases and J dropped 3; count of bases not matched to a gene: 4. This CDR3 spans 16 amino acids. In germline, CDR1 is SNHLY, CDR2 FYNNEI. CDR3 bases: TGTGCCAGCAGTGAAAGGGCTAGCGGGAGGACAGATACGCAGTATTTT. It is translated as CASSERASGRTDTQYF.

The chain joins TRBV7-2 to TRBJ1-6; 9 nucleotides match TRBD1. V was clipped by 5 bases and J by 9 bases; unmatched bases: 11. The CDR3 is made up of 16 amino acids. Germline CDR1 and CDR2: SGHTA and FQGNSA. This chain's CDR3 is CASSSPKGQGGSPLHF. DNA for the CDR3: TGTGCCAGCAGCAGTCCGAAGGGACAGGGCGGTTCACCCCTCCACTTT.

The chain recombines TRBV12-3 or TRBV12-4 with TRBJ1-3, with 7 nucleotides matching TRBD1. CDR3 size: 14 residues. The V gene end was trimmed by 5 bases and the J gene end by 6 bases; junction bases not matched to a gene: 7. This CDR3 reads CASSRQGGKNTIYF. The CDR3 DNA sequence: TGTGCCAGCAGTCGACAGGGCGGAAAAAACACCATATATTTT.